Following are 13 T cell receptor beta chains from one sample sequenced in a study of CD8+ T cells in alopecia areata. RNA was isolated and reverse transcribed to cDNA, the sequencing template. Sequencing used immunoSEQ multiplex PCR; TCRdb keeps in-frame clones, though not all of them. Found here are about 120,000 clones, roughly 69% of them singletons; the top ten hold around 2.7%. The sample taken for sequencing was CD4+ T cells sorted from blood. The receptor source for this set is a human donor in good health.

This clone came up a few times. The chain employs TRBV5-1 and TRBJ2-3, with 7 positions matching TRBD1. CDR1 is SGHRS and CDR2 is YFSETQ in the germline V gene. V lost 1 base, J lost 5 bases, and 7 bases stayed unmatched. This CDR3 has 15 amino acids. The CDR3 DNA follows: TGCGCCAGCAGCTTGACAGGGGCGCCCGAAGATACGCAGTATTTT. It codes for CASSLTGAPEDTQYF.

J is TRBJ2-5 and V is TRBV29-1; D might be TRBD2 (6 bases). The CDR3 is 13 amino acids. The germline gives CDR1 SQVTM, CDR2 ANQGSEA. Trimming took off 6 bases at V and 5 bases at J, with 16 bases between the two ends. This CDR3 is CSVVRGGVETQYF. DNA of the CDR3: TGCAGCGTCGTGCGCGGAGGGGTCGAGACCCAGTACTTC. The variable domain in full, completed from reference TRBV29-1 and TRBJ2-5, reads SAVISQKPSRDICQRGTSLTIQCQVDSQVTMMFWYRQQPGQSLTLIATANQGSEATYESGFVIDKFPISRPNLTFSTLTVSNMSPEDSSIYLCSVVRGGVETQYFGPGTRLLVL.

The gene calls are TRBV9 and TRBJ2-5; D is perhaps TRBD2 (6 bases). Trimming removed 4 bases at V and 5 bases at J, with 27 bases between. Germline CDR1 and CDR2: SGDLS and YYNGEE. This CDR3 contains 18 residues. The CDR3 loop is CASSPRQGGGSIGETQYF. The CDR3 nucleotides read TGTGCCAGCAGCCCCCGGCAGGGAGGAGGAAGTATCGGGGAGACCCAGTACTTC.

The table lists this clone with a few counts. The chain has TRBV2 and TRBJ1-6; D is undetermined. V was cut by 3 bases and J by 7 bases, with 7 bases left in between. The CDR3 covers 13 residues. CDR1 SNHLY and CDR2 FYNNEI come from the germline V gene. The CDR3 DNA reads as TGTGCCAGCAGTGACCGCCCGAATTCACCCCTCCACTTT. Amino acid sequence: CASSDRPNSPLHF. The whole variable domain, filled in from reference TRBV2 and TRBJ1-6, reads EPEVTQTPSHQVTQMGQEVILRCVPISNHLYFYWYRQILGQKVEFLVSFYNNEISEKSEIFDDQFSVERPDGSNFTLKIRSTKLEDSAMYFCASSDRPNSPLHFGNGTRLTVT.

The J gene is TRBJ1-1, the V gene TRBV5-1; a possible D gene is TRBD1 (5 bases). Per germline, CDR1 SGHRS and CDR2 YFSETQ. V was trimmed by 7 bases and J by 4 bases, leaving 17 bases between them. The CDR3 extends over 14 amino acids. The CDR3 nucleotides read TGCGCCAGCCACAACGGGGTCGGGGGCACTGAAGCTTTCTTT. It encodes CASHNGVGGTEAFF.

This clone has only a few counts. The chain joins TRBV2 to TRBJ2-5, with 9 bases identical to TRBD2. The CDR3 is 14 amino acids. V dropped 3 bases and J dropped 4; count of bases not matched to a gene: 3. Germline assignment: CDR1 SNHLY and CDR2 FYNNEI. The CDR3 here is CASSERGGRETQYF. The CDR3 DNA reads TGTGCCAGCAGTGAGCGGGGGGGTCGAGAGACCCAGTACTTC.

This sequence joins TRBV2 and TRBJ2-5, with 11 bases matching TRBD2. Trimming removed 5 bases from V and 5 bases from J; junction bases left unmatched: 4. CDR3 length: 14 residues. CDR1 and CDR2 (germline): SNHLY, FYNNEI. The CDR3 is CASSIAGGPETQYF. CDR3 sequence (DNA): TGTGCCAGCAGTATAGCGGGGGGGCCGGAGACCCAGTACTTC.

The CDR3 DNA reads TGTGCCAGCAACTTTTTCCCCCCAAAAACCTACGAGCAGTACTTC. This translates into CASNFFPPKTYEQYF. The gene calls are TRBV11-2 and TRBJ2-7; D is ambiguous. Trimming cost V 7 bases and J 2 bases, with 18 bases left between them. Germline CDR1 SGHAT, CDR2 FQNNGV. This CDR3 has 15 residues.

This chain links TRBV5-1 with TRBJ2-6, with TRBD1 matching 7 bases. The CDR3 is made up of 15 amino acids. Germline V lookup: CDR1 SGHRS, CDR2 YFSETQ. J lost 2 bases, V lost 4 bases, and 3 bases had no gene match. The CDR3 DNA sequence: TGCGCCAGCAGCGACGACAGGGCTGGGGCCAACGTCCTGACTTTC. Residues: CASSDDRAGANVLTF.

The chain is built from TRBV5-6 and TRBJ2-1; 7 bases line up with TRBD2. With 0 bases clipped from V and 8 bases from J, the junction kept 11 bases outside the gene matches. CDR1 and CDR2 (germline): SGHDT, YYEEEE. This CDR3 is built from 16 residues. The CDR3 loop is CASSLAIASGVHEQFF. CDR3 DNA: TGTGCCAGCAGCTTGGCCATCGCTAGCGGTGTTCATGAGCAGTTCTTC.

V and J are TRBV4-1 and TRBJ2-1; TRBD2 aligns across 8 bases. Germline V gene sequence: CDR1 MGHRA, CDR2 YSYEKL. The CDR3 runs 19 residues. V trimming: 0 bases; J trimming: 6 bases; junction bases outside the gene matches: 16. CDR3 in amino acids: CASSQEGLAGSQRRNEQFF. CDR3 in DNA: TGCGCCAGCAGCCAAGAAGGGCTAGCGGGTTCTCAAAGACGCAATGAGCAGTTCTTC.

This clone was observed a few times. Other DNA sequences in this sample translate to the same CDR3. The chain recombines TRBV29-1 with TRBJ2-3, with D perhaps matching TRBD1 (5 bases). V was shortened by 4 bases and J by 6 bases, with 11 bases between the two germline ends. Germline loops: CDR1 SQVTM, CDR2 ANQGSEA. The CDR3 totals 12 residues. CDR3: CSVAQGTDTQYF. The CDR3 nucleotides are TGCAGCGTTGCCCAGGGAACGGATACGCAGTATTTT.

The chain joins TRBV6-5 to TRBJ2-3; D gene ambiguous. V was trimmed by 7 bases and J by 2 bases, leaving 7 bases between them. Germline CDR1 reads MNHEY; CDR2 reads SVGAGI. CDR3 length: 12 amino acids. This chain's CDR3 is CASKNPTDTQYF. The CDR3 DNA sequence: TGTGCCAGCAAGAATCCCACAGATACGCAGTATTTT.